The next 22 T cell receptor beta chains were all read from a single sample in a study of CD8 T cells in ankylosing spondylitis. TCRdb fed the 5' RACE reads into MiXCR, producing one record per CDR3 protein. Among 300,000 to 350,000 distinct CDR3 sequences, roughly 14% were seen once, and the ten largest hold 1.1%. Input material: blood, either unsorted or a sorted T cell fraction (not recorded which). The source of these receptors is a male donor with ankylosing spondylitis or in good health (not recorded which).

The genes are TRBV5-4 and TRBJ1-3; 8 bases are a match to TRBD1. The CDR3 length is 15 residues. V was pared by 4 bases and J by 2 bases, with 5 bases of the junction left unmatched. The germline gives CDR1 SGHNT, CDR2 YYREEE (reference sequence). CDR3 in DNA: TGTGCCAGCAGCACCGGACAGGGACCTGGAAACACCATATATTTT. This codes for CASSTGQGPGNTIYF.

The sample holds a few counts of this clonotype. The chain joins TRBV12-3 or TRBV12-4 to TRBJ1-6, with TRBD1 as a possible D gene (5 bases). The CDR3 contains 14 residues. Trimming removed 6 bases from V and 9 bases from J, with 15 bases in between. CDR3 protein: CASRDGGATSPLHF. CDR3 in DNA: TGTGCCAGCAGGGACGGCGGGGCAACTTCACCCCTCCACTTT.

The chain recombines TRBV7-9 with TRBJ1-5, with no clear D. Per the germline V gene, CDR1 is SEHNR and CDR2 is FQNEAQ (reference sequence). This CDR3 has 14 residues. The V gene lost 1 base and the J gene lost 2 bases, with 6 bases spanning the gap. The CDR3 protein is CASSLDLGNQPQHF. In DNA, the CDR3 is TGTGCCAGCAGCTTAGACCTAGGCAATCAGCCCCAGCATTTT.

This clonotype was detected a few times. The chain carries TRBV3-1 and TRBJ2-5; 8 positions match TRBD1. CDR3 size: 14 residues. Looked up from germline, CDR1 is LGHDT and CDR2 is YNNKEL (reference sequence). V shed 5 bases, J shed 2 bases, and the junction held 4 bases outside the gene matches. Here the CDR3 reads CASSYGQGQETQYF. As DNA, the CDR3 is TGTGCCAGCAGCTATGGACAGGGACAAGAGACCCAGTACTTC.

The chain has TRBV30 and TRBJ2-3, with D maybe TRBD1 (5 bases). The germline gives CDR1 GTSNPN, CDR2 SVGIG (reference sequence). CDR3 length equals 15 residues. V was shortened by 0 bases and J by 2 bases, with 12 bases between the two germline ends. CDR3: CAWSVRDRYTDTQYF. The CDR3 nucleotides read TGTGCCTGGAGTGTACGTGACAGATACACAGATACGCAGTATTTT.

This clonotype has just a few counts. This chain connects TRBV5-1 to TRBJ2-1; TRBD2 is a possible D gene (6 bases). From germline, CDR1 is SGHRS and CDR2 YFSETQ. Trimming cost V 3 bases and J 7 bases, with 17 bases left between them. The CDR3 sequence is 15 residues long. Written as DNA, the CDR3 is TGCGCCAGCAGCTCCACTAGCCGCATCGGGAATGAGCAGTTCTTC. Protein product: CASSSTSRIGNEQFF.

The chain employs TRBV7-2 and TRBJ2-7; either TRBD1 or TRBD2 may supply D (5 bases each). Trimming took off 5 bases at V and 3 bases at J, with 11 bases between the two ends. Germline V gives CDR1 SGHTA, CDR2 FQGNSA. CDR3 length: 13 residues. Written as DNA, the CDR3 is TGTGCCAGCAGCAGGGGACGGAACTACGAGCAGTACTTC. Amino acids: CASSRGRNYEQYF.

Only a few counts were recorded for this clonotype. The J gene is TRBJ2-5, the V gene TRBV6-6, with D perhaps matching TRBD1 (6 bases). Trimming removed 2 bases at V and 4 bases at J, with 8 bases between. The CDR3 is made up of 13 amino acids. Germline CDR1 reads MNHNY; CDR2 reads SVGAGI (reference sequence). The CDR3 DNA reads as TGTGCCAGCAGTTACAGGGGGTCAGAGACCCAGTACTTC. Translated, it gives CASSYRGSETQYF.

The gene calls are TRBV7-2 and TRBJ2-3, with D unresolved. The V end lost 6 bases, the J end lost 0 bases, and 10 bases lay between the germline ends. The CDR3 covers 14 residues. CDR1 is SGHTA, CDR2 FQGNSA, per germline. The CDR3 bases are TGTGCCAGCAGGTCGGCCTCTAGCACAGATACGCAGTATTTT. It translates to CASRSASSTDTQYF.

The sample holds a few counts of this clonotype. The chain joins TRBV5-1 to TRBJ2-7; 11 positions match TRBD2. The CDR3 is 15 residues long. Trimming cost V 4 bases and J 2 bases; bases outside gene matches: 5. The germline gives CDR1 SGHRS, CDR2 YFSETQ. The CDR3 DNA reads TGCGCCAGCAGCGGAGGGACTAGCGGACCCTACGAGCAGTACTTC. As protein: CASSGGTSGPYEQYF.

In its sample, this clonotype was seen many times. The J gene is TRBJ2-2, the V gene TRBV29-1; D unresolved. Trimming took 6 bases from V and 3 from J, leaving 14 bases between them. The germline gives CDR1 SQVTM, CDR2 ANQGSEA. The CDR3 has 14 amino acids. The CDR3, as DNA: TGCAGCGTGCGAGGTACAGAATACACCGGGGAGCTGTTTTTT. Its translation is CSVRGTEYTGELFF.

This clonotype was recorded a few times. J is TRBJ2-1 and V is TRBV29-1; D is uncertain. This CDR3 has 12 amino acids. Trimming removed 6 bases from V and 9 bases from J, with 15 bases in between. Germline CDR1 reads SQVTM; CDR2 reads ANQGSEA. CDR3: CSVFGPFSEQFF. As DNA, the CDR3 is TGCAGCGTATTCGGGCCTTTTAGTGAGCAGTTCTTC.

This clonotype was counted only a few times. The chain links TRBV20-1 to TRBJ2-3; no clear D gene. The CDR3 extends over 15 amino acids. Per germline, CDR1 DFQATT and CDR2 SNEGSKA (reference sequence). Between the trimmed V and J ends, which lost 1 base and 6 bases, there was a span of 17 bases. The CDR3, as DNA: TGCAGTGCTAGAGTCCCAGGTTCAATTTGGGATACGCAGTATTTT. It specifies CSARVPGSIWDTQYF.

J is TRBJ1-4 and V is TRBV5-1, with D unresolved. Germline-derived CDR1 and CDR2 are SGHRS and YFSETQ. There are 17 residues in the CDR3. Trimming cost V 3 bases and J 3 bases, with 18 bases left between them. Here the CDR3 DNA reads TGCGCCAGCAGCTCCCTAGGCGAAAAGGGCTCTAATGAAAAACTGTTTTTT. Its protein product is CASSSLGEKGSNEKLFF.

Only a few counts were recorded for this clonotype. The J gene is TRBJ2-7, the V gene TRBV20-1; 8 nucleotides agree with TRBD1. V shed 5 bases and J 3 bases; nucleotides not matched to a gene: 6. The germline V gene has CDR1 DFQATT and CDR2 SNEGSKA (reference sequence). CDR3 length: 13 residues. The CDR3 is CSASRDRYYEQYF. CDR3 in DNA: TGCAGTGCTTCCCGGGACAGGTACTACGAGCAGTACTTC.

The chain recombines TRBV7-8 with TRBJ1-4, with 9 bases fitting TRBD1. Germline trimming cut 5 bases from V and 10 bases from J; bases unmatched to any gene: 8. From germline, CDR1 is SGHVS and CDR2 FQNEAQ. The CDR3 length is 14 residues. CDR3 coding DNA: TGTGCCAGCAGCACAAGACAGGGGGGAGGAAAACTGTTTTTT. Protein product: CASSTRQGGGKLFF.

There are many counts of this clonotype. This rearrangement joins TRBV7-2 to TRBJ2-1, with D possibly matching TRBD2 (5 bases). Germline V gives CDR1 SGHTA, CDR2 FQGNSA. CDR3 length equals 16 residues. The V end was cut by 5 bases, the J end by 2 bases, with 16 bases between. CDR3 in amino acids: CASSPSRASPYNEQFF. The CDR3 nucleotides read TGTGCCAGCAGCCCCTCGAGGGCCTCCCCCTACAATGAGCAGTTCTTC.

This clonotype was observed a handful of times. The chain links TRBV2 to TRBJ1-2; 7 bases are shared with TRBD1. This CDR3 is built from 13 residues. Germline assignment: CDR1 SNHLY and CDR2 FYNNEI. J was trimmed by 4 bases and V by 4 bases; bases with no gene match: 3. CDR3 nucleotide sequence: TGTGCCAGCAGTGCGGGACAGCTCTATGGCTACACCTTC. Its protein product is CASSAGQLYGYTF.

CDR3 amino acids: CASSTQGALNQPQHF. In DNA, the CDR3 is TGTGCCAGTAGTACCCAGGGGGCGCTTAATCAGCCCCAGCATTTT. The J gene is TRBJ1-5, the V gene TRBV19; 8 bases align to TRBD1. The CDR3 has 15 residues. After removal of 4 bases from V and 4 bases from J, the junction contained 6 bases not matched to a gene. The germline gives CDR1 LNHDA, CDR2 SQIVND (reference sequence). Drawing the rest from reference TRBV19 and TRBJ1-5, the complete variable domain is DGGITQSPKYLFRKEGQNVTLSCEQNLNHDAMYWYRQDPGQGLRLIYYSQIVNDFQKGDIAEGYSVSREKKESFPLTVTSAQKNPTAFYLCASSTQGALNQPQHFGDGTRLSIL.

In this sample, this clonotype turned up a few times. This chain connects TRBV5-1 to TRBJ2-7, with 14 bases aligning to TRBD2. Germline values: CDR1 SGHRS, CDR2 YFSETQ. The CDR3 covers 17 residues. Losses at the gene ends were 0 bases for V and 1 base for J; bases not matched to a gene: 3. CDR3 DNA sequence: TGCGCCAGCAGCTTGGGGACTAGCGGGGGGCTATCCTACGAGCAGTACTTC. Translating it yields CASSLGTSGGLSYEQYF.

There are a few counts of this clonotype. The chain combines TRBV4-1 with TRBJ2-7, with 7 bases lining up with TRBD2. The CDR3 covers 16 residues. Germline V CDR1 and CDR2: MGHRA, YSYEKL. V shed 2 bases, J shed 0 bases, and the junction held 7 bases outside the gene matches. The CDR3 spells CASSQLPGTTSYEQYF. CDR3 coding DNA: TGCGCCAGCAGCCAACTACCCGGGACTACCTCCTACGAGCAGTACTTC.

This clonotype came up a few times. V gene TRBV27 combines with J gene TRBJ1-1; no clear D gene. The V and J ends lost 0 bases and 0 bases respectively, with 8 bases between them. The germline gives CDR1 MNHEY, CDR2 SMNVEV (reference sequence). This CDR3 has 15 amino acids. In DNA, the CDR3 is TGTGCCAGCAGTTTATCGCAACGGATGAACACTGAAGCTTTCTTT. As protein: CASSLSQRMNTEAFF.